Following are 10 T cell receptor beta chains from one sample sequenced in a study of cytomegalovirus exposure and HLA in healthy donors. In the PCR, 60 Vbeta and 13 Jbeta primers were used. This table comes from immunoSEQ multiplex PCR, and its TCRdb copy is limited to in-frame clones, with some not included. Altogether fewer than 100,000 clones are present, roughly three quarters being singletons, with the ten largest covering roughly 2%. The sequencing sample was made of PBMCs. These receptors were taken from a man between 40 and 49 years old in good health and CMV-seronegative.

The V gene is TRBV9, the J gene TRBJ2-3; D is perhaps TRBD1 (6 bases). The CDR3 is 16 amino acids. Deletions cut 3 bases from V and 0 bases from J, with 14 bases between. Looked up from germline, CDR1 is SGDLS and CDR2 is YYNGEE. The CDR3: CASSATQGPSTDTQYF. The DNA of the CDR3 is TGTGCCAGCAGCGCAACCCAGGGGCCAAGCACAGATACGCAGTATTTT.

The V and J genes are TRBV4-3 and TRBJ2-1; TRBD2 matches 16 bases. Germline trimming cut 4 bases from V and 5 bases from J; bases unmatched to any gene: 11. CDR3 length equals 19 residues. CDR1 is LGHNA, CDR2 YSLEER, per germline. The CDR3 region has the DNA TGCGCCAGCAGCCCCCGATCCGGGACTAGCGGGAGGGGGGACAATGAGCAGTTCTTC. Encoded protein: CASSPRSGTSGRGDNEQFF.

This sequence joins TRBV11-3 and TRBJ1-1; no reliable D call. Germline V lookup: CDR1 SGHNT, CDR2 YENEEA. With 5 bases removed from V and 1 base from J, the gap between germline ends came to 11 bases. The CDR3 contains 14 residues. As DNA, the CDR3 is TGTGCCAGCAGCCCCGGGAGTACGAACACTGAAGCTTTCTTT. It specifies CASSPGSTNTEAFF.

This CDR3 is CASTPSGLNIYEQYF. CDR3 coding DNA: TGTGCCAGCACTCCGTCGGGACTAAACATCTACGAGCAGTACTTC. This rearrangement joins TRBV25-1 to TRBJ2-7; 7 positions agree with TRBD2. CDR1 is MGHDK and CDR2 is SYGVNS in the germline V gene. This CDR3 is built from 15 residues. V shed 7 bases, J shed 3 bases, and the junction held 12 bases outside the gene matches.

The chain recombines TRBV5-1 with TRBJ2-6; 12 nucleotides match TRBD1. The V and J ends lost 4 bases and 3 bases, in that order; junction bases with no gene match: 11. In germline, CDR1 is SGHRS, CDR2 YFSETQ. CDR3 length equals 19 residues. This CDR3 reads CASSRSPGQGASGANVLTF. For the CDR3, the DNA is TGCGCCAGCAGCCGATCTCCGGGACAGGGGGCTAGTGGGGCCAACGTCCTGACTTTC.

This clone is labeled as medium-sized (0.01 to 0.1%). The junction does not match germline at one end; this may be a read error. The J gene is TRBJ2-7, the V gene TRBV7-9; the D is unclear. This CDR3 has 12 residues. Germline CDR1 is SEHNR and CDR2 is FQNEAQ (reference sequence). CDR3 DNA: TGTTCCAGCAGCTTCGTCTACTACGAGCAGTACTTC. Its protein product is CSSSFVYYEQYF. Based on the CDR3 plus reference TRBV7-9 and TRBJ2-7, the full variable domain is DTGVSQNPRHKITKRGQNVTFRCDPISEHNRLYWYRQTLGQGPEFLTYFQNEAQLEKSRLLSDRFSAERPKGSFSTLEIQRTEQGDSAMYLCSSSFVYYEQYFGPGTRLTVT.

This clone was seen once. The chain's CDR3 is CASSPRSAGSGSPLHF. In nucleotides, the CDR3 is TGTGCCAGCAGTCCCCGCTCGGCGGGGTCGGGCTCACCCCTCCACTTT. The V call is TRBV2, the J call TRBJ1-6; no reliable D call. Trimming left V 5 bases short and J 10 bases short, with 21 bases between. Looked up from germline, CDR1 is SNHLY and CDR2 is FYNNEI. This CDR3 has 16 residues.

The V call is TRBV9, the J call TRBJ2-2; D might be TRBD2 (5 bases). V shed 0 bases and J shed 6 bases, with 12 bases lying between them. The CDR3 has 15 residues. Germline CDR1 reads SGDLS; CDR2 reads YYNGEE. CDR3 in amino acids: CASSVALRGPGELFF. The CDR3 nucleotides are TGTGCCAGCAGCGTAGCTCTAAGAGGGCCCGGGGAGCTGTTTTTT.

This chain joins TRBV9 and TRBJ1-6, with TRBD1 as a possible D gene (5 bases). CDR1 and CDR2 (germline): SGDLS, YYNGEE. Trimming took 0 bases from V and 9 from J, leaving 19 bases between them. CDR3 length: 17 amino acids. The CDR3 DNA sequence: TGTGCCAGCAGCGTAGGGGTCGGGGGAGAGTGGACTTCACCCCTCCACTTT. Its protein is CASSVGVGGEWTSPLHF.

A remark on this clone: The CDR3 end shows no conserved phenylalanine or tryptophan, and so a read error is likely. This chain connects TRBV7-2 to TRBJ2-7; TRBD2 agrees at 15 bases. The germline gives CDR1 SGHTA, CDR2 FQGNSA. This CDR3 region has 15 residues. Losses at the gene ends were 5 bases for V and 6 bases for J; bases not matched to a gene: 5. CDR3 DNA sequence: TGTGCCAGCAGCACCGGACTAGCGGGAGGGAGCGAGCAGTACCTC. Translated: CASSTGLAGGSEQYL.